This TCR beta chain comes out of a study of beta chain features in type 1 diabetes. Findings and caveats of the study: The study found moderately but significantly shorter TCRB CDR3s in all four CD4+ subsets of Type 1 diabetes patients. Sequencing from cDNA could over-represent high-TCR-expressing cells.

As for this clone: No antigen is known for it.

The V gene end was trimmed by 2 bases and the J gene end by 7 bases; junction bases not matched to a gene: 6. Germline assignment: CDR1 KGHSH and CDR2 LQKENI. This CDR3 comprises 15 residues. TCRB transcripts that were expressed got sequenced, as all of the isolated RNA had been reverse transcribed. The data were produced by immunoSEQ multiplex PCR, yet TCRdb's version contains in-frame clones alone and is incomplete. Of under 250,000 clones in the sample, roughly 14% were seen once. This sequence joins TRBV18 and TRBJ2-7; 12 bases fit TRBD2. The TCR sequence derives from a man under 40 with type 1 diabetes. Sample: naive CD4+ T cells from blood. DNA of the CDR3: TGTGCCAGCTCACCAACACTAGCGGGAGGTAGGGAGCAGTACTTC. Translating it yields CASSPTLAGGREQYF.